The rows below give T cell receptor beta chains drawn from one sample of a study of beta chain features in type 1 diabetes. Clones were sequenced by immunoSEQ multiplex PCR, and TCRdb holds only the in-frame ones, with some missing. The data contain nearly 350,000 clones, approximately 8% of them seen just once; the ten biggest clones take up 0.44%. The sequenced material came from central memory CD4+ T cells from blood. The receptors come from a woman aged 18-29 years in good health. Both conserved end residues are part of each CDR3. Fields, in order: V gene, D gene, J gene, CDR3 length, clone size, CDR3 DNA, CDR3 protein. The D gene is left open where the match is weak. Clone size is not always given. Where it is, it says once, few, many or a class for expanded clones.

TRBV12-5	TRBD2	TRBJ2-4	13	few	TGTGCTAGTGGTTTGATCTCGGGACGGGGGACTATCTTC	CASGLISGRGTIF
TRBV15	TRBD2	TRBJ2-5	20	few	TGTGCCACCAGCGGCTGGGACGGGACTAGCGGGAGTCGGATCCGTGAGACCCAGTACTTC	CATSGWDGTSGSRIRETQYF
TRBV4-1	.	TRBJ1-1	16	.	TGCGCCAGCAGCCAAGATCTGTCAGGGGCGCTGGTGAAAGCTTTCTTT	CASSQDLSGALVKAFF
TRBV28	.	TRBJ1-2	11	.	TGTGCCAGCAGGGGGTACAATGGCTACACCTTC	CASRGYNGYTF
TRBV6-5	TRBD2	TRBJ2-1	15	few	TGTGCCAGCAGTTACTCTCCTAGCGGCCACAATGAGCAGTTCTTC	CASSYSPSGHNEQFF
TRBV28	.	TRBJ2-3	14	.	TGTGCCAGCAGTTCCCAAGGGACCACAGATACGCAGTATTTT	CASSSQGTTDTQYF
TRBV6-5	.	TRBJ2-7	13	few	TGTGCCAGCAGTTGGCACCAACTATACGAGCAGTACTTC	CASSWHQLYEQYF
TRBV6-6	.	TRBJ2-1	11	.	TGTGCCAGCAGTTACTTCAGTGAGCAGTTCTTC	CASSYFSEQFF
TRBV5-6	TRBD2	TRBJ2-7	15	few	TGTGCCAGCAGCAAAAGCGGGGCAGCCGGCTACGAGCAGTACTTC	CASSKSGAAGYEQYF
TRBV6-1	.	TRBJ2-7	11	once	TGTGCCAGCAGTGAAAGCCAGGGGCAGTACTTC	CASSESQGQYF
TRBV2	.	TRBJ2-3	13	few	TGTGCCAGCAGTGCGGGGGCCATGGATACGCAGTATTTT	CASSAGAMDTQYF
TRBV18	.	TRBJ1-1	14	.	TGTGCCAGCTCACCGTCGGGGACGCGGGAAGAAGCTTTCTTT	CASSPSGTREEAFF
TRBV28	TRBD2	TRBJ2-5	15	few	TGTGCCAGCAGCCCAAGCGGGAGGGGGGAAGAGACCCAGTACTTC	CASSPSGRGEETQYF
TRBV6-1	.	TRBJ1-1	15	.	TGTGCCAGCAGTGAATCTTTCGTTCGGAGGACTGAAGCTTTCTTT	CASSESFVRRTEAFF
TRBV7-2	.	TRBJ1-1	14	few	TGTGCCAGCAGCACGACGACAGTGAACACTGAAGCTTTCTTT	CASSTTTVNTEAFF
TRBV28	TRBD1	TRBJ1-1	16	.	TGTGCCAGCCGCTTGTTGGCATGGACAGGGGGGCAGGAGGCTTTCTTT	CASRLLAWTGGQEAFF
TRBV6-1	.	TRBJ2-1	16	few	TGTGCCAGCAGTGAAGAGCTACTATCAAAATACAATGAGCAGTTCTTC	CASSEELLSKYNEQFF
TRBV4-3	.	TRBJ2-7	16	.	TGCGCCAGCAGCCGGCACTTCGGGCGGGACTCCTACGAGCAGTACTTC	CASSRHFGRDSYEQYF
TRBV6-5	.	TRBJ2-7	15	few	TGTGCCAGCAGTTATACCCCCGGGGTGAGTGGCGAGCAGTACTTC	CASSYTPGVSGEQYF
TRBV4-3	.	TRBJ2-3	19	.	TGCGCCAGCAGCTCGGACATCGCACAAATGTCTTCGTACACAGATACGCAGTATTTT	CASSSDIAQMSSYTDTQYF
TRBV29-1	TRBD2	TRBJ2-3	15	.	TGCAGCGTTGCGTTGCCGGGACTAGCGACAGATACGCAGTATTTT	CSVALPGLATDTQYF
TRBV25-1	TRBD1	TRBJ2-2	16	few	TGTGCCAGCAGTCAACGGACAGGGGTGAACACCGGGGAGCTGTTTTTT	CASSQRTGVNTGELFF
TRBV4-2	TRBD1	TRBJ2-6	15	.	TGTGCCAGCAGCCAGACAGGGGCTGGGGCCAACGTCCTGACTTTC	CASSQTGAGANVLTF